This T cell receptor (beta chain) was recorded in a study of CXCR3-negative and CXCR3-positive naive CD8 T cells. Study results and caveats: Against CXCR3-negative naive cells, CXCR3-positive naive cells showed more hydrophobic TRB CDR3s.

Regarding this clonotype: Its antigen is not identified.

TRB cDNA was prepared as libraries by UMI-labeled 5' RACE. TCRdb reprocessed the 5' RACE reads, with one entry per CDR3 protein and no DNA. The listing contains about 120,000 distinct CDR3 sequences. The germline V gene encodes CDR1 MGHRA and CDR2 YSYEKL. The length of the CDR3 is 17 residues. This chain joins TRBV4-1 and TRBJ2-1; TCRdb gives TRBD2 as the D gene, but with no DNA this cannot be confirmed. The sample consisted of naive CXCR3+ CD8+ T cells from blood. As to subset: CD45RO-CCR7+CD27+CD95- naive CD8+ T cells expressing CXCR3 (TNR3+). The sequence derives from a human donor in good health. Some clones in this sample may be carry-over from other donors' samples. CDR3: CASSPGTSGRTLEEQFF.